The 18 T cell receptor beta chains reported below all come from one sample, sequenced in a study of blood T cell repertoires in COVID-19. The table came from immunoSEQ multiplex PCR; TCRdb's copy has only in-frame clones and leaves some out. The sample lists roughly 150,000 clones, roughly 77% occurring once. The material sequenced was peripheral blood. Source of these receptors: a man aged 60-69 years with acute or convalescent COVID-19.

On this clone: In the same sample, other DNA sequences code for this CDR3. This chain uses TRBV28 with TRBJ1-5; the D gene is possibly TRBD1 (5 bases). Germline values: CDR1 MDHEN, CDR2 SYDVKM. The CDR3 is made up of 15 amino acids. The V end was cut by 4 bases, the J end by 0 bases, with 10 bases between. The CDR3 spells CASSSAGYSNQPQHF. CDR3 nucleotide sequence: TGTGCCAGCAGTTCTGCAGGGTATAGCAATCAGCCCCAGCATTTT.

This clone was counted only a few times. The rearrangement links TRBV28 to TRBJ1-1; possibly TRBD1 for D (6 bases). V was cut by 9 bases and J by 3 bases, with 17 bases left in between. Germline values: CDR1 MDHEN, CDR2 SYDVKM. This CDR3 comprises 14 residues. The CDR3 sequence is CASGGGGFYTEAFF. DNA for the CDR3: TGTGCCAGTGGGGGAGGGGGGTTTTACACTGAAGCTTTCTTT.

This rearrangement joins TRBV19 to TRBJ1-3; TRBD1 is a possible D gene (5 bases). Germline lookup yields CDR1 LNHDA and CDR2 SQIVND (reference sequence). V was cut by 6 bases and J by 0 bases, with 12 bases left in between. This CDR3 spans 15 amino acids. The CDR3 loop reads CASSTQANSGNTIYF. In nucleotides, the CDR3 is TGTGCCAGTAGCACACAGGCTAACTCTGGAAACACCATATATTTT.

This clone was detected only once. The chain joins TRBV5-1 to TRBJ1-3; D remains ambiguous. The CDR3 loop spans 17 amino acids. In germline, CDR1 is SGHRS, CDR2 YFSETQ. With 5 bases removed from V and 0 bases from J, the gap between germline ends came to 18 bases. CDR3 amino acids: CASRGADGLSSGNTIYF. CDR3 nucleotides: TGCGCCAGCAGGGGAGCCGACGGACTCAGCTCTGGAAACACCATATATTTT.

V and J are TRBV6-5 and TRBJ2-7, with D uncertain. V was trimmed by 6 bases and J by 1 base, leaving 13 bases between them. The CDR3 runs to 14 residues. The germline CDR1 and CDR2 sequences are MNHEY and SVGAGI. The CDR3 reads CASSRGRLSYEQYF. CDR3 DNA sequence: TGTGCCAGCAGCCGTGGCCGTCTTTCCTACGAGCAGTACTTC.

This clone appeared a few times. This sequence joins TRBV12-3 or TRBV12-4 and TRBJ1-2, with TRBD1 matching over 8 bases. This CDR3 is built from 13 residues. V trimming: 6 bases; J trimming: 7 bases; junction bases outside the gene matches: 7. The CDR3: CASSLDRGGGYTF. The CDR3 DNA reads TGTGCCAGCAGCCTAGACAGGGGTGGTGGCTACACCTTC.

This chain joins TRBV6-5 and TRBJ1-2; 7 nucleotides match TRBD1. Per the germline V gene, CDR1 is MNHEY and CDR2 is SVGAGI. Trimming took 5 bases from V and 3 from J; bases not matched to a gene: 6. CDR3 length: 14 amino acids. The CDR3 nucleotides are TGTGCCAGCAGTCGAACCGGGACAGACTATGGCTACACCTTC. Translation gives CASSRTGTDYGYTF.

V usage is TRBV2 and J usage is TRBJ2-6; D remains unclear. V lost 7 bases, J lost 1 base, and 26 bases lay in between. The CDR3 runs to 20 residues. The germline V gene encodes CDR1 SNHLY and CDR2 FYNNEI. The CDR3 region has the DNA TGTGCCAGCACACCTACCATCGGGTACTTGATAATATCTGGGGCCAACGTCCTGACTTTC. The encoded protein is CASTPTIGYLIISGANVLTF.

V usage is TRBV13 and J usage is TRBJ2-3; perhaps TRBD2 as D (6 bases). There are 14 residues in the CDR3. Trimming took 7 bases from V and 1 from J, leaving 12 bases between them. In germline, CDR1 is PRHDT, CDR2 FYEKMQ (reference sequence). CDR3 loop: CASNLGGGTDTQYF. The CDR3 DNA reads as TGTGCCAGCAACTTGGGGGGTGGCACAGATACGCAGTATTTT.

This clone has only one observation. This sequence joins TRBV11-1 and TRBJ2-2, with a tentative D call TRBD1 (6 bases). The germline CDR1 and CDR2 sequences are SGHAT and FQDESV (reference sequence). This CDR3 is 15 amino acids long. Trimming removed 5 bases from V and 5 bases from J, with 15 bases in between. The CDR3 DNA reads as TGTGCCAGCAGCCGATTGACAGGCGGGACCGGGGAGCTGTTTTTT. Translated: CASSRLTGGTGELFF.

This chain joins TRBV5-1 and TRBJ1-1; 8 bases match TRBD1. CDR1 is SGHRS and CDR2 is YFSETQ in the germline V gene. Trimming at V came to 0 bases and at J to 4 bases, leaving 14 bases not matched to a gene. This CDR3 spans 18 amino acids. The CDR3 DNA reads as TGCGCCAGCAGCTTGGGTCCCGGGACAGGATCTGCGGTCACTGAAGCTTTCTTT. Translated: CASSLGPGTGSAVTEAFF. Based on the CDR3 plus reference TRBV5-1 and TRBJ1-1, the full variable domain is KAGVTQTPRYLIKTRGQQVTLSCSPISGHRSVSWYQQTPGQGLQFLFEYFSETQRNKGNFPGRFSGRQFSNSRSEMNVSTLELGDSALYLCASSLGPGTGSAVTEAFFGQGTRLTVV.

There are many counts of this clone. V gene TRBV28 combines with J gene TRBJ2-1; TRBD1 agrees at 7 bases. The germline V gene has CDR1 MDHEN and CDR2 SYDVKM. With V trimmed by 10 bases and J by 2 bases, 11 bases remained unmatched. The CDR3 consists of 15 residues. The CDR3 DNA is TGTGCCACTCGACCCGGGACAGACACCTACAATGAGCAGTTCTTC. Translating gives CATRPGTDTYNEQFF.

This rearrangement joins TRBV15 to TRBJ2-1; 14 bases fit TRBD2. The V gene's germline CDR1 is LNHNV and CDR2 YYDKDF (reference sequence). The CDR3 length is 19 residues. Trimming removed 7 bases from V and 3 bases from J; junction bases left unmatched: 14. For the CDR3, the DNA is TGTGCCACCACCCCAGGCATGGGACTAGCGGGAGTGATCTACAATGAGCAGTTCTTC. Translation: CATTPGMGLAGVIYNEQFF.

V and J are TRBV24-1 and TRBJ2-1; 11 positions agree with TRBD2. Germline trimming cut 7 bases from V and 4 bases from J; bases unmatched to any gene: 5. The germline V gene has CDR1 KGHDR and CDR2 SFDVKD. The CDR3 consists of 15 residues. In nucleotides, the CDR3 is TGTGCCACCAGCTCGACTAGCGGGGCATACAATGAGCAGTTCTTC. Translation: CATSSTSGAYNEQFF.

The chain employs TRBV12-3 or TRBV12-4 and TRBJ1-3; no firm D call. The length of the CDR3 is 11 residues. Deletions cut 6 bases from V and 7 bases from J, with 7 bases between. Here the CDR3 DNA reads TGTGCCAGCAGCTATCGCAACACCATATATTTT. This gives the protein CASSYRNTIYF.

The V gene is TRBV5-6, the J gene TRBJ2-3; 8 bases map to TRBD2. This CDR3 comprises 15 residues. Germline assignment: CDR1 SGHDT and CDR2 YYEEEE. Trimming took 4 bases from V and 5 from J; bases not matched to a gene: 9. For the CDR3, the DNA is TGTGCCAGCAGCATCGAGCGGGAGTACAAAGATACGCAGTATTTT. Translation gives CASSIEREYKDTQYF.

The V and J genes are TRBV3-1 (or the pseudogene TRBV3-2) and TRBJ1-4; D is unresolved. This CDR3 contains 13 residues. Germline loops: CDR1 LGHDT, CDR2 YNNKEL (reference sequence). V gave up 0 bases and J gave up 8 bases, with 7 bases separating them. In nucleotides, the CDR3 is TGTGCCAGCAGCCAAGACAGCGAAGAAAAACTGTTTTTT. Translated: CASSQDSEEKLFF.

This clone was found a few times. This rearrangement joins TRBV5-1 to TRBJ2-2; D possibly corresponds to TRBD1 (6 bases). The CDR3 consists of 15 residues. Germline V gives CDR1 SGHRS, CDR2 YFSETQ. V shed 2 bases and J shed 5 bases, with 13 bases lying between them. This CDR3 is CASSLEGERTGELFF. The CDR3 DNA sequence: TGCGCCAGCAGCTTAGAGGGGGAGAGGACCGGGGAGCTGTTTTTT.